The present T cell receptor beta chain was sequenced within a study of T cells after yellow fever vaccination. Study in general: Each low-cell-number fraction was prepared by means of SMART-Seq v4 Ultra Low Input.

A universal primer site and UMIs were added as TCR cDNA was made by 5'RACE template switching. TCRdb analysed the 5' RACE reads with MiXCR anew, one entry per CDR3 protein. This table holds approximately 300,000 distinct CDR3 sequences, 8.7% found once. The study's findings and limits: FACS-sorted repertoires could harbor abundant contaminating bulk-population clonotypes. The secondary response showed a weaker magnitude and a faster peak, day 5 versus 15.

This clonotype appeared a few times. Its antigen is undetermined. In germline, CDR1 is LGHNA, CDR2 YSLEER. The CDR3 totals 14 residues. Trimming cost V 4 bases and J 1 base, with 10 bases left between them. The clonotype comes from a man aged 18 to 29 who received the YFV17D yellow fever vaccine. Sample: PBMCs, taken on the day of the first yellow fever vaccination. The V and J genes are TRBV4-3 and TRBJ1-1; unclear D gene. CDR3 sequence (DNA): TGCGCCAGCAGCCCTCGAAAGGGGAACACTGAAGCTTTCTTT. Translating it yields CASSPRKGNTEAFF.